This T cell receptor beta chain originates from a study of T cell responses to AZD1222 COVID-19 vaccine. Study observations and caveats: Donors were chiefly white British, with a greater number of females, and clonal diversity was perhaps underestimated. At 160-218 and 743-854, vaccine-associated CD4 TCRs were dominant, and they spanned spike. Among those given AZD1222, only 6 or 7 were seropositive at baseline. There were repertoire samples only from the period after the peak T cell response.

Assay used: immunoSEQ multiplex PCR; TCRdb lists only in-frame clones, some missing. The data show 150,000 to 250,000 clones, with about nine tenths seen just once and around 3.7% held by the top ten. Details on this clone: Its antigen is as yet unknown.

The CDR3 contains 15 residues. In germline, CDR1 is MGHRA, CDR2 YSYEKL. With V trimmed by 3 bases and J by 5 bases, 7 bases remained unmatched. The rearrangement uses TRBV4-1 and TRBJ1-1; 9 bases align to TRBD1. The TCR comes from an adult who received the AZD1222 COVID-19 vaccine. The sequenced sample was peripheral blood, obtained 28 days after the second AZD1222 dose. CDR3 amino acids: CASSQDRGWKTEAFF. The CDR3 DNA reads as TGCGCCAGCAGCCAGGACAGGGGATGGAAAACTGAAGCTTTCTTT.